The entry that follows covers one TCR beta chain sequence. Antigen unknown. The data are from a study of T-cell reconstitution after alpha-beta-depleted transplantation in children. Regarding the study as a whole: T-cell counts and diversity were attributed mostly to newly produced T cells one year after transplant. The origin of high day-60 TCRbeta diversity in some patients lay in surviving recipient T cells and thymic progenitors.

Unique molecular identifiers were used to barcode this TCRbeta library. MiXCR, run by TCRdb on the PCR reads, gives a single entry per CDR3 protein. The sample consists of 300,000 to 350,000 distinct CDR3 sequences, roughly 16% of them appearing once. Germline assignment: CDR1 MDHEN and CDR2 SYDVKM. The V gene end was trimmed by 3 bases and the J gene end by 5 bases; junction bases not matched to a gene: 5. This CDR3 is 15 amino acids long. The V and J genes are TRBV28 and TRBJ2-3; 10 nucleotides agree with TRBD1. The sequence derives from a male patient aged 2 to 9 who had a stem cell transplant for acute lymphoblastic leukemia, so the T cells may come from the graft donor. Sequencing used PBMCs, mostly from graft donor cells, obtained 360 days after TCRalphabeta/CD19-depleted stem cell transplant. The DNA of the CDR3 is TGTGCCAGCAGTTTCCCGGACAGGGGGAGAGATACGCAGTATTTT. It codes for CASSFPDRGRDTQYF.